This is a list of T cell receptor beta chains from one sample in a study of regulatory T cells in long-lasting Graves disease. One entry per CDR3 protein, called by TCRdb with MiXCR from the multiplex PCR reads. The table shows approximately 400,000 distinct CDR3 sequences, with about 12% occurring only once. The data also belong to a second study, concerning T cells in Graves' hyperthyroidism and ophthalmopathy.

The input for sequencing was peripheral blood mononuclear cells (PBMCs), taken at new diagnosis, from a patient treated with antithyroid drugs. The source of these receptors is a woman aged 18-30 years with Graves disease. Each CDR3 is given with its conserved first and last residue. The D gene is left open where the match is weak. The listing skips clone size in some rows; elsewhere it reads once, few, many or a size class.

J gene: TRBJ1-1
V gene: TRBV5-1
clone size: many
D gene: .
CDR3 DNA: TGCGCCAGCACCCCTTCTGGGTCCAGGACTGAAGCTTTCTTT
CDR3 protein: CASTPSGSRTEAFF

J gene: TRBJ2-7
V gene: TRBV7-9
clone size: few
D gene: .
CDR3 DNA: TGTGCCAGCAGCCCAACGGGGTGGGGCGAGCAGTACTTC
CDR3 protein: CASSPTGWGEQYF

J gene: TRBJ2-3
V gene: TRBV6-1
clone size: .
D gene: TRBD1
CDR3 DNA: TGTGCCAGCAGTCACGGCAGGGGGCGGGCAGATACGCAGTATTTT
CDR3 protein: CASSHGRGRADTQYF

J gene: TRBJ1-4
V gene: TRBV27
clone size: few
D gene: .
CDR3 DNA: TGTGCCAGCAGTGGAGGGAGTACGAATGAAAAACTGTTTTTT
CDR3 protein: CASSGGSTNEKLFF

J gene: TRBJ1-3
V gene: TRBV2
clone size: few
D gene: .
CDR3 DNA: TGTGCCAGCAGTGACAGCTTCTCTGGAAACACCATATATTTT
CDR3 protein: CASSDSFSGNTIYF

J gene: TRBJ2-7
V gene: TRBV7-9
clone size: .
D gene: .
CDR3 DNA: TGTGCCAGCAGCCCGGAGGGGAACGAGCAGTACTTC
CDR3 protein: CASSPEGNEQYF

J gene: TRBJ2-7
V gene: TRBV3-1
clone size: many
D gene: .
CDR3 DNA: TGTGCCAGCAGCCAAGTGGGTGAGCAGTACTTC
CDR3 protein: CASSQVGEQYF

J gene: TRBJ2-3
V gene: TRBV7-9
clone size: many
D gene: .
CDR3 DNA: TGTGCCAGCAGCACTCTCGACATCCTCACGTATGCGCAGTATTTT
CDR3 protein: CASSTLDILTYAQYF

J gene: TRBJ2-7
V gene: TRBV20-1
clone size: .
D gene: TRBD1
CDR3 DNA: TGCAGTGCTAGAGGCGGGACAGGGACGTACGAGCAGTACTTC
CDR3 protein: CSARGGTGTYEQYF

J gene: TRBJ2-1
V gene: TRBV13
clone size: .
D gene: TRBD1
CDR3 DNA: TGTGCCAGCAGCTTTCGGGACAGGGAGGCCTACAATGAGCAGTTCTTC
CDR3 protein: CASSFRDREAYNEQFF

J gene: TRBJ2-1
V gene: TRBV7-9
clone size: many
D gene: TRBD2
CDR3 DNA: TGTGCCAGCAGCTTTGGACTAGCGGATGAGCAGTTCTTC
CDR3 protein: CASSFGLADEQFF

J gene: TRBJ1-4
V gene: TRBV7-6
clone size: many
D gene: .
CDR3 DNA: TGTGCCAGCAGCTTACCTGGGGGAAGAAAACTGTTTTTT
CDR3 protein: CASSLPGGRKLFF

J gene: TRBJ2-5
V gene: TRBV7-2
clone size: many
D gene: .
CDR3 DNA: TGTGCCAGCAGCTCCGGGGCAGGCCTAGTCGGGCTCGAGACCCAGTACTTC
CDR3 protein: CASSSGAGLVGLETQYF

J gene: TRBJ1-1
V gene: TRBV19
clone size: many
D gene: TRBD1
CDR3 DNA: TGTGCCACTCTCCCCCGGGACAGGGGTACTGAAGCTTTCTTT
CDR3 protein: CATLPRDRGTEAFF

J gene: TRBJ1-6
V gene: TRBV20-1
clone size: .
D gene: .
CDR3 DNA: TGCAGTGCAAGGCCGGGGGATAATTCACCCCTCCACTTT
CDR3 protein: CSARPGDNSPLHF

J gene: TRBJ1-5
V gene: TRBV19
clone size: many
D gene: .
CDR3 DNA: TGTGCCAGTAGTCAGACTCCACGACGGCACAATCAGCCCCAGCATTTT
CDR3 protein: CASSQTPRRHNQPQHF

J gene: TRBJ2-1
V gene: TRBV27
clone size: many
D gene: .
CDR3 DNA: TGTGCCAGCAGTTTCCGCCCCGATGAGCAGTTCTTC
CDR3 protein: CASSFRPDEQFF

J gene: TRBJ2-5
V gene: TRBV20-1
clone size: many
D gene: TRBD2
CDR3 DNA: TGCAGTGCTAGTGAGATAGCGGGGGTAGAGACCCAGTACTTC
CDR3 protein: CSASEIAGVETQYF

J gene: TRBJ1-1
V gene: TRBV7-9
clone size: few
D gene: TRBD1
CDR3 DNA: TGTGCCAGCAGCCCCACCGGGACAGGGATTTCTGAAGCTTTCTTT
CDR3 protein: CASSPTGTGISEAFF

J gene: TRBJ1-6
V gene: TRBV12-3/TRBV12-4
clone size: many
D gene: .
CDR3 DNA: TGTGCCAGCAGCCCTACGGGTCCTAATTCACCCCTCCACTTT
CDR3 protein: CASSPTGPNSPLHF

J gene: TRBJ2-2
V gene: TRBV6-1
clone size: many
D gene: TRBD1
CDR3 DNA: TGTGCCAGCACCCGAAAACCGGGACAGGGGTACACCGGGGAGCTGTTTTTT
CDR3 protein: CASTRKPGQGYTGELFF

J gene: TRBJ2-3
V gene: TRBV25-1
clone size: .
D gene: TRBD2
CDR3 DNA: TGTGCCAGCAGTGACCCGACTAGCGGAATAGAGGGGGCGCAGTATTTT
CDR3 protein: CASSDPTSGIEGAQYF

J gene: TRBJ1-1
V gene: TRBV30
clone size: .
D gene: .
CDR3 DNA: TGTGCCTGGAGCGTCCCGAAGGGGGCTTTCTTT
CDR3 protein: CAWSVPKGAFF

J gene: TRBJ2-4
V gene: TRBV5-1
clone size: few
D gene: .
CDR3 DNA: TGCGCCAGCAGCTTGGTTGAGGGGAGGCCCAAAAACATTCAGTACTTC
CDR3 protein: CASSLVEGRPKNIQYF

J gene: TRBJ1-1
V gene: TRBV19
clone size: many
D gene: .
CDR3 DNA: TGTGCCAGTAGTACTGCGGGGCGGCACATGAACACTGAAGCTTTCTTT
CDR3 protein: CASSTAGRHMNTEAFF

J gene: TRBJ1-2
V gene: TRBV6-2/TRBV6-3
clone size: many
D gene: .
CDR3 DNA: TGTGCCAGCGTAAGGGGGGTAAACTATGGCTACACCTTC
CDR3 protein: CASVRGVNYGYTF

J gene: TRBJ2-1
V gene: TRBV11-2
clone size: .
D gene: TRBD2
CDR3 DNA: TGCGCCAGCAGCCAAGAGTCTACTAGCGATGAGCAGTTCTTC
CDR3 protein: CASSQESTSDEQFF

J gene: TRBJ2-4
V gene: TRBV20-1
clone size: many
D gene: .
CDR3 DNA: TGCAGTGCTCCCCCGGAGGGTGTCCCAGACATTCAGTACTTC
CDR3 protein: CSAPPEGVPDIQYF

J gene: TRBJ1-1
V gene: TRBV6-1
clone size: many
D gene: TRBD1
CDR3 DNA: TGTGCCAGCAGCCAGATCGGACAGGGGGCTGAGAACACTGAAGCTTTCTTT
CDR3 protein: CASSQIGQGAENTEAFF

J gene: TRBJ1-5
V gene: TRBV15
clone size: .
D gene: .
CDR3 DNA: TGTGCCACCAGCAGGGAGAGGGGGAGTCATCAGCCCCAGCATTTT
CDR3 protein: CATSRERGSHQPQHF

J gene: TRBJ1-1
V gene: TRBV7-9
clone size: many
D gene: .
CDR3 DNA: TGTGCCAGCAGCCTGATGGACAGCAAAGCTTTCTTT
CDR3 protein: CASSLMDSKAFF

J gene: TRBJ2-1
V gene: TRBV10-3
clone size: many
D gene: TRBD2
CDR3 DNA: TGTGCCATCAGTGAGTCGAGGTTAGCGGGATCCTACAATGAGCAGTTCTTC
CDR3 protein: CAISESRLAGSYNEQFF

J gene: TRBJ2-6
V gene: TRBV2
clone size: .
D gene: .
CDR3 DNA: TGTGCCAGCAGTAGTAGGGGGACAGGGGCCAACGTCCTGACTTTC
CDR3 protein: CASSSRGTGANVLTF

J gene: TRBJ2-7
V gene: TRBV12-3/TRBV12-4
clone size: many
D gene: .
CDR3 DNA: TGTGCCAGCAGTCACAGACCGGCCGAGCAGTACTTC
CDR3 protein: CASSHRPAEQYF

J gene: TRBJ1-6
V gene: TRBV6-2/TRBV6-3
clone size: .
D gene: .
CDR3 DNA: TGTGCCAGCAGTTACTCAGCGGGACCGAGGAGGACCTATAATTCACCCCTCCACTTT
CDR3 protein: CASSYSAGPRRTYNSPLHF

J gene: TRBJ2-4
V gene: TRBV28
clone size: few
D gene: .
CDR3 DNA: TGTGCCAGCAATCAGGGGTCAAACATTCAGTACTTC
CDR3 protein: CASNQGSNIQYF

J gene: TRBJ1-2
V gene: TRBV6-1
clone size: many
D gene: .
CDR3 DNA: TGTGCCAGCAGGGAAAACTATGGCTACACCTTC
CDR3 protein: CASRENYGYTF

J gene: TRBJ2-7
V gene: TRBV7-2
clone size: many
D gene: .
CDR3 DNA: TGTGCCAGCAGCTTAAACCCGGGCAACTACGAGCAGTACTTC
CDR3 protein: CASSLNPGNYEQYF

J gene: TRBJ2-7
V gene: TRBV28
clone size: many
D gene: .
CDR3 DNA: TGTGCCAGCACAACGGCATTCAGGCCCGAGCAGTACTTC
CDR3 protein: CASTTAFRPEQYF

J gene: TRBJ1-4
V gene: TRBV25-1
clone size: few
D gene: .
CDR3 DNA: TGTGCCAGCAGTGAAGGAGATGAAAAACTGTTTTTT
CDR3 protein: CASSEGDEKLFF

J gene: TRBJ1-1
V gene: TRBV6-5
clone size: many
D gene: TRBD1
CDR3 DNA: TGTGCCAGCAGTTATCAAGGGGGCCTGAACACTGAAGCTTTCTTT
CDR3 protein: CASSYQGGLNTEAFF

J gene: TRBJ2-7
V gene: TRBV4-3
clone size: few
D gene: .
CDR3 DNA: TGCGCCAGCAGCCAAGCTTATACCTACGAGCAGTACTTC
CDR3 protein: CASSQAYTYEQYF

J gene: TRBJ2-7
V gene: TRBV11-2
clone size: many
D gene: .
CDR3 DNA: TGTGCCAGCAGCTCACCCCGGGGGCTTTACGAGCAGTACTTC
CDR3 protein: CASSSPRGLYEQYF

J gene: TRBJ2-7
V gene: TRBV29-1
clone size: many
D gene: .
CDR3 DNA: TGCAGCGTTAGGGGGAGCTCCTACGAGCAGTACTTC
CDR3 protein: CSVRGSSYEQYF

J gene: TRBJ2-3
V gene: TRBV20-1
clone size: many
D gene: TRBD1
CDR3 DNA: TGCAGTGTAAAGACAGGGGGCACAGATACGCAGTATTTT
CDR3 protein: CSVKTGGTDTQYF

J gene: TRBJ2-2
V gene: TRBV7-9
clone size: many
D gene: TRBD1
CDR3 DNA: TGTGCCAGCAGCCGCATATGGACAGGCTCGACCGGGGAGCTGTTTTTT
CDR3 protein: CASSRIWTGSTGELFF

J gene: TRBJ1-2
V gene: TRBV10-3
clone size: many
D gene: TRBD1
CDR3 DNA: TGTGCCGTCGCTCGAAGGACAGGGGACGGCTACACCTTC
CDR3 protein: CAVARRTGDGYTF

J gene: TRBJ2-3
V gene: TRBV28
clone size: many
D gene: .
CDR3 DNA: TGTGCCAGCACCCTGCAGGGGGGCGGTAGCACAGATACGCAGTATTTT
CDR3 protein: CASTLQGGGSTDTQYF

J gene: TRBJ2-2
V gene: TRBV18
clone size: many
D gene: .
CDR3 DNA: TGTGCCAGCTCACCAGGGTTCGGGAACACCGGGGAGCTGTTTTTT
CDR3 protein: CASSPGFGNTGELFF

J gene: TRBJ1-4
V gene: TRBV2
clone size: few
D gene: .
CDR3 DNA: TGTGCCGGCAGCCCCCTTAGGACAACTAATGAAAAACTGTTTTTT
CDR3 protein: CAGSPLRTTNEKLFF

J gene: TRBJ2-3
V gene: TRBV11-2
clone size: many
D gene: .
CDR3 DNA: TGTGCCAGCAGCTTAGATGGCAGCACAGATACGCAGTATTTT
CDR3 protein: CASSLDGSTDTQYF

J gene: TRBJ1-2
V gene: TRBV29-1
clone size: many
D gene: .
CDR3 DNA: TGCAGCGTTGAAGCAGGGAACTATGGCTACACCTTC
CDR3 protein: CSVEAGNYGYTF

J gene: TRBJ2-1
V gene: TRBV20-1
clone size: few
D gene: TRBD2
CDR3 DNA: TGCAGTGCTGTTGGGCTAGCGGGAGGACAGCAGTTCTTC
CDR3 protein: CSAVGLAGGQQFF